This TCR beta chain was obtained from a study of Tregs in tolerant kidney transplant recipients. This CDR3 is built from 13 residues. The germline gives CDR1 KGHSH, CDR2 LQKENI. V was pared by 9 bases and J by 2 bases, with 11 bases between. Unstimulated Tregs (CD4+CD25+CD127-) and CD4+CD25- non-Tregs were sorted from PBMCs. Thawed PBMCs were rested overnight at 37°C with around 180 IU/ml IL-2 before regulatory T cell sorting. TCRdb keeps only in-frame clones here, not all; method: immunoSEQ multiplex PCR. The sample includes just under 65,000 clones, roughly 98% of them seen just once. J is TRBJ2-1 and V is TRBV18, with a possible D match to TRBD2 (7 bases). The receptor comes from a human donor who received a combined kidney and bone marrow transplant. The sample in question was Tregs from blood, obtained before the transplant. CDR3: CASWEGAYNEQFF. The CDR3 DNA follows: TGTGCCAGTTGGGAGGGGGCCTACAATGAGCAGTTCTTC.